This T cell receptor beta chain was captured in a study of blood T cell repertoires in COVID-19. The protocol was immunoSEQ multiplex PCR, while the TCRdb copy is restricted to in-frame clones and leaves out a portion. The sample lists some 98,000 clones, about four fifths occurring once. Unmatched junction bases numbered 6, after V lost 5 bases and J lost 5 bases. The CDR3 totals 14 residues. CDR1 is SGHVS, CDR2 FNYEAQ, per germline. Material for sequencing was peripheral blood. This clonotype originated in a human donor in a cohort sampled during active COVID-19. V and J are TRBV7-6 and TRBJ1-1, with 9 positions matching TRBD1. CDR3 loop: CASSPGTGRTEAFF. The CDR3 DNA reads as TGTGCCAGCAGCCCAGGGACAGGGAGAACTGAAGCTTTCTTT.